Below, 10 T cell receptor beta chains from the same sample are listed, as sequenced in a study of T cells in narcolepsy. Assay: immunoSEQ multiplex PCR; the TCRdb copy retains only in-frame clones and omits some. The data show roughly 30,000 clones, roughly 79% seen once. The sample was memory (CD45RA-) CD4+ T cells from blood. The receptors stem from a human donor in good health.

The rearrangement joins TRBV6-1 to TRBJ1-2, with a tentative D call TRBD1 (5 bases). The CDR3 covers 15 residues. The V end lost 0 bases, the J end lost 2 bases, and 10 bases lay between the germline ends. Germline CDR1 MNHNS, CDR2 SASEGT. This CDR3 reads CASSEAIQGNYGYTF. The CDR3 DNA sequence: TGTGCCAGCAGTGAAGCTATCCAGGGAAACTATGGCTACACCTTC.

This clone was counted only a few times. This chain links TRBV2 with TRBJ1-4; the match to TRBD1 covers 7 bases. The ends lost 7 bases at V and 8 bases at J; junction bases unmatched: 7. CDR3 length: 13 residues. The germline CDR1 and CDR2 sequences are SNHLY and FYNNEI. CDR3 in DNA: TGTGCCAGCACTCGGGACAGTCGCGAAAAACTGTTTTTT. This encodes CASTRDSREKLFF.

CDR3 sequence (DNA): TGTGCCAGCAGGGTTCCTAATAGCCCGTTCAATGAGCAGTTCTTC. Encoded protein: CASRVPNSPFNEQFF. The rearrangement uses TRBV6-1 and TRBJ2-1; D unclear. The CDR3 has 15 residues. Trimming shortened V by 6 bases and J by 6 bases, and 18 bases separated the two germline ends. Germline CDR1 reads MNHNS; CDR2 reads SASEGT.

The chain couples TRBV10-1 to TRBJ2-1; the D gene is possibly TRBD2 (6 bases). The germline V gene encodes CDR1 WNHNN and CDR2 SYGVQD (reference sequence). The V end was cut by 7 bases, the J end by 2 bases, with 15 bases between. The CDR3 covers 15 residues. CDR3 DNA sequence: TGCGCCAGCACGCCTAGCGTAACTACCTACAATGAGCAGTTCTTC. Translating gives CASTPSVTTYNEQFF.

The chain combines TRBV10-2 with TRBJ2-7; D uncertain. Germline V gene sequence: CDR1 WSHSY, CDR2 SAAADI. The CDR3 loop spans 14 amino acids. Trimming took 3 bases from V and 6 from J, leaving 15 bases between them. The chain's CDR3 is CASSDLGEMGEQYF. Here the CDR3 DNA reads TGCGCCAGCAGTGACTTAGGAGAAATGGGCGAGCAGTACTTC.

This rearrangement joins TRBV20-1 to TRBJ2-1, with D perhaps matching TRBD2 (6 bases). Germline CDR1 DFQATT, CDR2 SNEGSKA (reference sequence). This CDR3 has 10 amino acids. The V end was cut by 3 bases, the J end by 9 bases, with 6 bases between. CDR3 coding DNA: TGCAGTGCTAGCGGGAGTGAGCAGTTCTTC. Amino acid sequence: CSASGSEQFF.

This clone was counted only a few times. The V and J genes are TRBV6-6 and TRBJ1-1, with 8 bases matching TRBD1. V lost 5 bases, J lost 1 base, and 3 bases stayed unmatched. This CDR3 region has 14 residues. Germline V CDR1 and CDR2: MNHNY, SVGAGI (reference sequence). Here the CDR3 DNA reads TGTGCCAGCAGTGACAGGGGTACGAACACTGAAGCTTTCTTT. This gives the protein CASSDRGTNTEAFF.

The chain combines TRBV18 with TRBJ2-1; 10 bases are shared with TRBD1. V lost 2 bases to trimming and J lost 1 base; unmatched junction nucleotides: 2. Looked up from germline, CDR1 is KGHSH and CDR2 is LQKENI. CDR3 length: 16 residues. CDR3 coding DNA: TGTGCCAGCTCACCAGGGGGACAGGGGTCCTACAATGAGCAGTTCTTC. This gives the protein CASSPGGQGSYNEQFF.

The chain carries TRBV6-5 and TRBJ2-1, with TRBD2 matching over 10 bases. The germline gives CDR1 MNHEY, CDR2 SVGAGI. The CDR3 loop spans 16 amino acids. The ends lost 0 bases at V and 9 bases at J; junction bases unmatched: 8. This CDR3 reads CASSYSGLAGAAEQFF. CDR3 in DNA: TGTGCCAGCAGTTACTCGGGGCTAGCGGGAGCGGCTGAGCAGTTCTTC.

This chain uses TRBV6-5 with TRBJ1-1, with D maybe TRBD1 (5 bases). This CDR3 region has 15 residues. CDR1 and CDR2 from the germline V gene are MNHEY and SVGAGI. The V end lost 7 bases, the J end lost 1 base, and 16 bases lay between the germline ends. The chain's CDR3 is CASTAQGGGNTEAFF. The CDR3 nucleotides read TGTGCCAGCACCGCCCAGGGCGGAGGGAACACTGAAGCTTTCTTT.